This TCR beta chain was observed in a study of cytomegalovirus exposure and HLA in healthy donors. Findings of the study overall: With high specificity and sensitivity, the classifier reportedly diagnosed cytomegalovirus status. It was found in a later analysis that first-cohort TCR clusters tended to co-occur in the 120 validation repertoires. There were a few CMV-associated chains whose specificity for CMV antigens was confirmed in vitro.

Of note for this clone: The antigen is undetermined.

The table came from immunoSEQ multiplex PCR; TCRdb's copy has only in-frame clones and leaves some out. The table lists some 170,000 clones, more than 70% of them singletons, with roughly 10% in the top ten. Germline V gene lookup returns CDR1 SGHNT and CDR2 YYREEE (reference sequence). Trimming left V 2 bases short and J 3 bases short, with 14 bases between. The CDR3 is 15 amino acids. Sequenced material: PBMCs. The chain recombines TRBV5-4 with TRBJ1-1; D is ambiguous. This receptor was identified in a young man in good health and CMV-seropositive. CDR3 sequence: CASSFGAGRDTEAFF. The CDR3 DNA is TGTGCCAGCAGCTTTGGCGCGGGGAGGGACACTGAAGCTTTCTTT.